This T cell receptor (beta chain) was retrieved from a study of response to subunit inactivated influenza vaccine. TCRdb independently ran MiXCR on the RT-PCR reads; one entry per CDR3 protein. The sample holds 650,000 to 800,000 distinct CDR3 sequences, approximately 13% seen once. Notes on the study in general: Each seasonal flu vaccination may recruit only limited new T cells, authors suggested.

Germline V gives CDR1 SGHRS, CDR2 YFSETQ. V gave up 0 bases and J gave up 1 base, with 8 bases separating them. CDR3 length equals 14 residues. This clonotype has more than one count but fewer than ten. The target antigen is unknown. The clonotype comes from a man over 45 who received an inactivated influenza vaccine. The V and J genes are TRBV5-1 and TRBJ2-7; no clear D. The starting material was PBMCs from blood, obtained about 14 days before vaccination. The CDR3 loop is CASSLDVRSYEQYF. DNA of the CDR3: TGCGCCAGCAGCTTGGACGTGAGGTCCTACGAGCAGTACTTC.